Sequencing of this T cell receptor beta chain was carried out in a study of cytotoxic CD8 clonotypes in ibrutinib-treated CLL. In the study overall: Patients: roughly twelve relapsed/refractory, roughly 16 treatment-naive, 17 to 18 IGHV unmutated. Responses: 24 partial, 2 complete; after median about 68 months, roughly 15 stayed remitted, approximately twelve progressed.

The repertoire was sequenced with immunoSEQ multiplex PCR; TCRdb's copy has only in-frame clones and lacks some. The sample holds 250,000 or so clones, 70% seen once. Trimming pared 4 bases from V and 6 bases from J, leaving 13 bases between. CDR3 length: 13 residues. Germline-derived CDR1 and CDR2 are SGHNT and YYREEE (reference sequence). Broader study findings: Treatment saw public clonotypes, which were uncommon, either contract or stay stable. An increase in clonality occurred at ibrutinib response, followed by a return toward baseline at progression.

Concerning this clone: Its target is not known.

The specimen comprised PBMCs, sampled after 24 months of ibrutinib treatment. This sequence originates from a human donor with chronic lymphocytic leukemia. The chain joins TRBV5-4 to TRBJ1-2; D gene uncertain. The CDR3 spells CASSRDAQNGYTF. The CDR3 bases are TGTGCCAGCAGCCGCGACGCCCAGAATGGCTACACCTTC.